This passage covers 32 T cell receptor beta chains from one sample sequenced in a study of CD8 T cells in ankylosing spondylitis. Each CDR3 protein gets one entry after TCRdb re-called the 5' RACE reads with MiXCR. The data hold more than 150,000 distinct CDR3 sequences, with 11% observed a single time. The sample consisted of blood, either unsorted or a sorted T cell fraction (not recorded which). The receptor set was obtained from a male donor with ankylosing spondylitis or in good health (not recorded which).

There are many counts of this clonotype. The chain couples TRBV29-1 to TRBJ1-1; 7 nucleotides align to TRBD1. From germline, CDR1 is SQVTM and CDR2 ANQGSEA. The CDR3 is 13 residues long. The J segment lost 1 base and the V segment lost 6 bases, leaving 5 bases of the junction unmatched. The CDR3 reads CSVSWTGNTEAFF. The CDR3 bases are TGCAGCGTCTCTTGGACAGGGAACACTGAAGCTTTCTTT. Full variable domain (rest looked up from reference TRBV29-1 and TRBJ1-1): SAVISQKPSRDICQRGTSLTIQCQVDSQVTMMFWYRQQPGQSLTLIATANQGSEATYESGFVIDKFPISRPNLTFSTLTVSNMSPEDSSIYLCSVSWTGNTEAFFGQGTRLTVV.

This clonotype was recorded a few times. This CDR3 reads CASSWGGSYEQYF. CDR3 DNA: TGTGCCAGCAGTTGGGGGGGATCCTACGAGCAGTACTTC. The genes are TRBV6-2 or TRBV6-3 and TRBJ2-7; 7 bases fit TRBD2. V trimming: 4 bases; J trimming: 1 base; junction bases outside the gene matches: 1. The CDR3 totals 13 residues. Germline CDR1 and CDR2: MNHEY and SVGEGT.

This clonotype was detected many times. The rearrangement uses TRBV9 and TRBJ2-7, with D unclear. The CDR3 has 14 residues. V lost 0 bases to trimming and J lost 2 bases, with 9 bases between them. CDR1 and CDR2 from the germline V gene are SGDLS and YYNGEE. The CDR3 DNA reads TGTGCCAGCAGCGTAGAAGTCGCCCCCTACGAGCAGTACTTC. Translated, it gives CASSVEVAPYEQYF.

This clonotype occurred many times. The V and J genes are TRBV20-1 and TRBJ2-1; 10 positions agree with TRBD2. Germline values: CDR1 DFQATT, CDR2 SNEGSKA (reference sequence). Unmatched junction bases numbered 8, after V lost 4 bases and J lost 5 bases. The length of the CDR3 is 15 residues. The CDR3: CSAKTAGGQDNEQFF. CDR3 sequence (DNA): TGCAGTGCTAAGACAGCGGGAGGGCAGGACAATGAGCAGTTCTTC.

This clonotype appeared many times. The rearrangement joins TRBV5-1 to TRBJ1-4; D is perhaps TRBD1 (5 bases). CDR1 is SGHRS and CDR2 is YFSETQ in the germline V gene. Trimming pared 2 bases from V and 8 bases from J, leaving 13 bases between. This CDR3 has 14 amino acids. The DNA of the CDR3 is TGCGCCAGCAGCTTCCGCGGGGCTGGAGAAAAACTGTTTTTT. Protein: CASSFRGAGEKLFF. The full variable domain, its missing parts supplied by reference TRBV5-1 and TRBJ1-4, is KAGVTQTPRYLIKTRGQQVTLSCSPISGHRSVSWYQQTPGQGLQFLFEYFSETQRNKGNFPGRFSGRQFSNSRSEMNVSTLELGDSALYLCASSFRGAGEKLFFGSGTQLSVL.

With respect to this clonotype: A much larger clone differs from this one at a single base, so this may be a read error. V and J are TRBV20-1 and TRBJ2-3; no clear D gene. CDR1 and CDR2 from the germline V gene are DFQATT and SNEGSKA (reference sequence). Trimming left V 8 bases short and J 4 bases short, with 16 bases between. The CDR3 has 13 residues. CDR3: CSLLSQAPDTQYF. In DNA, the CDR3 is TGCAGTCTACTGAGCCAGGCTCCAGATACGCAGTATTTT.

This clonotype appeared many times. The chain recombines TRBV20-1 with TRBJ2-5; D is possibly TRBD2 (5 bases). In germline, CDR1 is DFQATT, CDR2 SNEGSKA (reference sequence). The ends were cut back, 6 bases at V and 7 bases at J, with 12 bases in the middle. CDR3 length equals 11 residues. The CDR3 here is CSAFSGGTQYF. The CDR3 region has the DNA TGCAGTGCCTTCTCTGGAGGGACCCAGTACTTC.

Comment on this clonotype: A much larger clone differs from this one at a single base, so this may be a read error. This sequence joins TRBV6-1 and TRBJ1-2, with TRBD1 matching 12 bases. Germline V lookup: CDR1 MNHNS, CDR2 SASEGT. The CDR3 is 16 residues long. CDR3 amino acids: CAGSSGGQGASYGYTF. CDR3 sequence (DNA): TGTGCCGGCAGCTCCGGGGGACAGGGGGCTTCCTATGGCTACACCTTC.

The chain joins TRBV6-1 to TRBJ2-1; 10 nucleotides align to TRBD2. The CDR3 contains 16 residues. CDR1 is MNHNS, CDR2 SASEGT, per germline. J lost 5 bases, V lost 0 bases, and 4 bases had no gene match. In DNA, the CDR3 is TGTGCCAGCAGTGAAGCGGGAAGCGGGAGGGACAATGAGCAGTTCTTC. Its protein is CASSEAGSGRDNEQFF.

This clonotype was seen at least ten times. The CDR3 DNA sequence: TGTGCCACCAGGACTTTTGGGGGCACTAATGAAAAACTGTTTTTT. This encodes CATRTFGGTNEKLFF. The rearrangement links TRBV27 to TRBJ1-4, with D maybe TRBD1 (6 bases). CDR3 length: 15 residues. Trimming took 10 bases from V and 2 from J, leaving 17 bases between them. CDR1 is MNHEY, CDR2 SMNVEV, per germline (reference sequence).

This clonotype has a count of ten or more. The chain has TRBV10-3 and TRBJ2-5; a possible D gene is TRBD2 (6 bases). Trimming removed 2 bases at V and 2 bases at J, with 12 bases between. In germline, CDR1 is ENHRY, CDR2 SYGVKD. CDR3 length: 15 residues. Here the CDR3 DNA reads TGTGCCATCAGTGAGGGTGCACTAGCTCAAGAGACCCAGTACTTC. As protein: CAISEGALAQETQYF.

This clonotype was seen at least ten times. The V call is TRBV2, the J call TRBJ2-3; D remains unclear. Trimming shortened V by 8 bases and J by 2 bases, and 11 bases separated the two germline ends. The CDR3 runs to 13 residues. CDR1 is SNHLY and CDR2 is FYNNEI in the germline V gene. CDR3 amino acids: CASALEVTDTQYF. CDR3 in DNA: TGTGCCAGCGCTCTGGAAGTCACAGATACGCAGTATTTT.

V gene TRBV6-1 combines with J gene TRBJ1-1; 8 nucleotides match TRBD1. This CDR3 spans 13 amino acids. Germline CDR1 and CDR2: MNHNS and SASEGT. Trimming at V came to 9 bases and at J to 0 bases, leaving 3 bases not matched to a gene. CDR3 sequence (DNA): TGTGCCAGTGGACAGGGTTTGAACACTGAAGCTTTCTTT. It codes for CASGQGLNTEAFF.

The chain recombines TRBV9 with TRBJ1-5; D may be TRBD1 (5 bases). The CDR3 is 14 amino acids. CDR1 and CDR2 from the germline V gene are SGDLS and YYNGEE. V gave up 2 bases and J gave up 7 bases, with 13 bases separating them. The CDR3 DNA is TGTGCCAGCAGCGTCGGGGGAGCTCACCAGCCCCAGCATTTT. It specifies CASSVGGAHQPQHF. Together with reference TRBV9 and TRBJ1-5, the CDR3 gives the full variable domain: DSGVTQTPKHLITATGQRVTLRCSPRSGDLSVYWYQQSLDQGLQFLIQYYNGEERAKGNILERFSAQQFPDLHSELNLSSLELGDSALYFCASSVGGAHQPQHFGDGTRLSIL.

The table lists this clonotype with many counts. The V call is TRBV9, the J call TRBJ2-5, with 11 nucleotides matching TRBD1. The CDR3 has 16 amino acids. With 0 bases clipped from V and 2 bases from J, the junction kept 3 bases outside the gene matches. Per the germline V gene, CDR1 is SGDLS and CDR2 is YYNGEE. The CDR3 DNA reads TGTGCCAGCAGCGTAGCCGGGACAGGGGGGCAAGAGACCCAGTACTTC. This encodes CASSVAGTGGQETQYF.

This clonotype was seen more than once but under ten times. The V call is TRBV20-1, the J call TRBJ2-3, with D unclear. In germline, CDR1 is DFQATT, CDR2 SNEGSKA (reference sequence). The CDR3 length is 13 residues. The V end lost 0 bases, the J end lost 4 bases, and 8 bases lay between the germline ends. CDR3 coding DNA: TGCAGTGCTAGAGATCGTTTGTCAGATACGCAGTATTTT. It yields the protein CSARDRLSDTQYF.

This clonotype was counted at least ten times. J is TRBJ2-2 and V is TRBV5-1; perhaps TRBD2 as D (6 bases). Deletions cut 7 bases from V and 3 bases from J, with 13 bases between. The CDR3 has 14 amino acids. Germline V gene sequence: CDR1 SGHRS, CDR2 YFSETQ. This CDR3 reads CASRPPGDTGELFF. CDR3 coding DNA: TGCGCCAGCCGACCCCCGGGGGACACCGGGGAGCTGTTTTTT.

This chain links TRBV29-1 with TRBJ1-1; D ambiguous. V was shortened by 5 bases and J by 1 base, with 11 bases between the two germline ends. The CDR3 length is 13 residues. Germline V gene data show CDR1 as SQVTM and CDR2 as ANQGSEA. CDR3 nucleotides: TGCAGCGTTTTAAGCAAGGGGAACACTGAAGCTTTCTTT. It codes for CSVLSKGNTEAFF.

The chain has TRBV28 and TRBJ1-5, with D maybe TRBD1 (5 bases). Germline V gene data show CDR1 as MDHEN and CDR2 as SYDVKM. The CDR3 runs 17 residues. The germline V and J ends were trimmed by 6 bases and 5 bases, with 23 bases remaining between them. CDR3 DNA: TGTGCCAGCAGCTCTCCTGGATCTTGGGGGGAGGATCAGCCCCAGCATTTT. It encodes CASSSPGSWGEDQPQHF.

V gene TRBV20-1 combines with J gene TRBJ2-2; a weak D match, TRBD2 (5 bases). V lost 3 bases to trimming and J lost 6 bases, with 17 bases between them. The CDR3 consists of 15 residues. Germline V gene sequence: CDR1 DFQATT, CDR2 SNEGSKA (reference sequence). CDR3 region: CSARGRAPGSGELFF. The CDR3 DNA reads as TGCAGTGCTAGGGGCCGGGCCCCGGGATCCGGGGAGCTGTTTTTT.

In DNA form, the CDR3 reads TGTGCCAGCAGTTACTCCGGGTACGGGCGGAGTGAAGCTTTCTTT. It translates to CASSYSGYGRSEAFF. This chain links TRBV6-5 with TRBJ1-1; D is ambiguous. Germline V CDR1 and CDR2: MNHEY, SVGAGI. This CDR3 is built from 15 residues. The V gene lost 0 bases and the J gene lost 7 bases, with 15 bases spanning the gap.

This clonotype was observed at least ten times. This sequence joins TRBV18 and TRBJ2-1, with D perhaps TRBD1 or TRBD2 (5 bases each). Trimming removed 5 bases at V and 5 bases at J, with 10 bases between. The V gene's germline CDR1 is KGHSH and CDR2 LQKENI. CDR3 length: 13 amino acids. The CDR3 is CASSKGRDNEQFF. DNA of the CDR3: TGTGCCAGCTCAAAGGGGCGGGACAATGAGCAGTTCTTC.

The CDR3 DNA reads TGTGCCAGCAGCCCCGGGACAGGGGGCTTCGGCTACACCTTC. Amino acids: CASSPGTGGFGYTF. V gene TRBV7-8 combines with J gene TRBJ1-2; 12 bases line up with TRBD1. Germline CDR1 reads SGHVS; CDR2 reads FQNEAQ. J lost 8 bases, V lost 5 bases, and 6 bases had no gene match. The CDR3 consists of 14 residues.

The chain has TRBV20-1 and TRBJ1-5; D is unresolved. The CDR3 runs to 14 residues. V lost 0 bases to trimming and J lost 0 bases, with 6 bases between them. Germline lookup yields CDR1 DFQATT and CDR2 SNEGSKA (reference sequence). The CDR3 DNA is TGCAGTGCTAGAGACATTTTTAGCAATCAGCCCCAGCATTTT. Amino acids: CSARDIFSNQPQHF.

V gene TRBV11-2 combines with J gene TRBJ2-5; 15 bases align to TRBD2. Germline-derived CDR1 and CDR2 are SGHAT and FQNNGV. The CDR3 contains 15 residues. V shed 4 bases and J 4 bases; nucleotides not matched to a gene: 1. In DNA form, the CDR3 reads TGTGCCAGCAGCTGGACTAGCGGGAGGGCAGAGACCCAGTACTTC. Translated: CASSWTSGRAETQYF.

CDR3 residues: CASSPPGNSGANVLTF. CDR3 in DNA: TGTGCCAGCAGCCCCCCAGGAAACTCTGGGGCCAACGTCCTGACTTTC. The rearrangement uses TRBV14 and TRBJ2-6, with unresolved D. Germline CDR1 SGHDN, CDR2 FVKESK. Trimming removed 4 bases at V and 0 bases at J, with 10 bases between. The CDR3 totals 16 residues.

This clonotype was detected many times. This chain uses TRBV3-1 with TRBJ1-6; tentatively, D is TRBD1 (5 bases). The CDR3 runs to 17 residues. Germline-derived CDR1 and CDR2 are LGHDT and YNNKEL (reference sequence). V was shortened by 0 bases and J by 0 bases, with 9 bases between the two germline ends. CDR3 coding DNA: TGTGCCAGCAGCCAAGATGTGGGGGGCTCCTATAATTCACCCCTCCACTTT. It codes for CASSQDVGGSYNSPLHF.

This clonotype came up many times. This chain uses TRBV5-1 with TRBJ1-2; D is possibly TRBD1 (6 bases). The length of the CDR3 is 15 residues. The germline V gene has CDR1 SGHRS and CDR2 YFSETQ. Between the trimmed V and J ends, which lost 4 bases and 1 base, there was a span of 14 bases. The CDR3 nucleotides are TGCGCCAGCAGCCCTACAGGGTCCTTTAACTATGGCTACACCTTC. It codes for CASSPTGSFNYGYTF. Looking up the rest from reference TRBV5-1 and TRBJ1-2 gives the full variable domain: KAGVTQTPRYLIKTRGQQVTLSCSPISGHRSVSWYQQTPGQGLQFLFEYFSETQRNKGNFPGRFSGRQFSNSRSEMNVSTLELGDSALYLCASSPTGSFNYGYTFGSGTRLTVV.

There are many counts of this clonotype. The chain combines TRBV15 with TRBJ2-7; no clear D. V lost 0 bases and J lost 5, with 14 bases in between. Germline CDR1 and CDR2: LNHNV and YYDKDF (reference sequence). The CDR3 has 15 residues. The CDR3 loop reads CATSREARRHHEQYF. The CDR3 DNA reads TGTGCCACCAGCAGAGAGGCTCGGCGGCACCACGAGCAGTACTTC.

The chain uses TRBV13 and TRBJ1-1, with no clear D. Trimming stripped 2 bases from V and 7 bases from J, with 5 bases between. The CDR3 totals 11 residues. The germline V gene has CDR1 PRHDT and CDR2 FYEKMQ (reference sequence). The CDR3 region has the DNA TGTGCCAGCAGCTTATCTATTGAAGCTTTCTTT. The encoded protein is CASSLSIEAFF.

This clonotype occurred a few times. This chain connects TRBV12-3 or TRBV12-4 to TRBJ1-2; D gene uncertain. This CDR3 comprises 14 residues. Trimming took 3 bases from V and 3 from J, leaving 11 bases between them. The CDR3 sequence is CASSFDGGYYGYTF. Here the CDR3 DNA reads TGTGCCAGCAGTTTTGACGGAGGGTACTATGGCTACACCTTC.

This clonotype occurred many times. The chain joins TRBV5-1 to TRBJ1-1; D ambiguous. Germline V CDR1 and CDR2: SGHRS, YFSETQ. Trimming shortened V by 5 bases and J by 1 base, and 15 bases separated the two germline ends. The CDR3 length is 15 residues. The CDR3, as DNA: TGCGCCAGCAGTACTTCAAGCGACCCGAACACTGAAGCTTTCTTT. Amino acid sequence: CASSTSSDPNTEAFF.